The T cell receptor (beta chain) under discussion was sequenced for a study of cytomegalovirus exposure and HLA in healthy donors. Study-level background: In a later analysis, the roughly 120 validation repertoires were reported to have used the same platform as the approximately 700 first-cohort repertoires. Findings and caveats of the study: Cytomegalovirus association was listed for around 170 TCR beta chains. Reportedly, diagnosis of cytomegalovirus status by the classifier showed high specificity and sensitivity.

TCRdb's copy holds only in-frame clones and misses some; the assay was immunoSEQ multiplex PCR. The sample carries approximately 120,000 clones, around 94% recorded once. With regard to this clone: Its antigen is undetermined.

The donors belonged to the roughly 130-subject validation cohort, separate from the roughly 650-subject first cohort. Germline CDR1 and CDR2: SGHVS and FNYEAQ. CDR3 size: 14 residues. The J segment lost 6 bases and the V segment lost 5 bases, leaving 9 bases of the junction unmatched. This clonotype originated in a woman aged 18 to 35 in good health and CMV-seronegative. The sequenced material came from PBMCs. The chain has TRBV7-6 and TRBJ2-7; TRBD1 aligns across 8 bases. The CDR3 bases are TGTGCCAGCAGCCCAGAGGACAGGGTGGTCGAGCAGTACTTC. It codes for CASSPEDRVVEQYF.